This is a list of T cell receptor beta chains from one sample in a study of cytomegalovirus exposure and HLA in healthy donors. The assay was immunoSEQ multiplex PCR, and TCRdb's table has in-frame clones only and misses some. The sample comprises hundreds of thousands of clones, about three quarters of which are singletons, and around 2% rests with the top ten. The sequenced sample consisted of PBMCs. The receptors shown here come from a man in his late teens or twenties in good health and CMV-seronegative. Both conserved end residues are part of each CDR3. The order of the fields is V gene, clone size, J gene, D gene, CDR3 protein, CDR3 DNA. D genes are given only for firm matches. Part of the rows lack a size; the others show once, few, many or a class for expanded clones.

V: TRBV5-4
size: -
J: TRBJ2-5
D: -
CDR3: CASSLSPLDSKETQYF
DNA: TGTGCCAGCAGCCTCTCACCTCTGGACAGCAAAGAGACCCAGTACTTC

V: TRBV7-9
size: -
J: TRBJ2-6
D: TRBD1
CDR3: CASDRGSGANVLTF
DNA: TGTGCCAGCGACAGGGGCTCTGGGGCCAACGTCCTGACTTTC

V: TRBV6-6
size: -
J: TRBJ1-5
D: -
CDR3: CASSLLVDQPQHF
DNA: TGTGCCAGCAGTCTTCTAGTTGATCAGCCCCAGCATTTT

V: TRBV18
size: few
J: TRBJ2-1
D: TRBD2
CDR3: CASSDRLAGSYNEQFF
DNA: TGTGCCAGCTCGGATCGACTAGCGGGATCCTACAATGAGCAGTTCTTC

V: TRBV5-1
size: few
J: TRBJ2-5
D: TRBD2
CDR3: CASSLVLAGGQETQYF
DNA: TGCGCCAGCAGCCTAGTGCTAGCGGGAGGCCAAGAGACCCAGTACTTC

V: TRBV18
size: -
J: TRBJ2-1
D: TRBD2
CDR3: CASSPIEGLPGGSNEQFF
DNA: TGTGCCAGCTCACCCATAGAGGGATTGCCGGGGGGTAGCAATGAGCAGTTCTTC

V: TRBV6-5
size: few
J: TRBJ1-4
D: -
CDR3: CASSYSLVGGVEKLFF
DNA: TGTGCCAGCAGTTACTCTCTAGTCGGGGGAGTTGAAAAACTGTTTTTT

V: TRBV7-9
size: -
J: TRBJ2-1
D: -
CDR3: CASSQGLAYNEQFF
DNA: TGTGCCAGCAGCCAGGGACTTGCCTACAATGAGCAGTTCTTC

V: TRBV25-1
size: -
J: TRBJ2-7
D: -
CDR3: CASSEGQSSSYEQYF
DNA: TGTGCCAGCAGTGAAGGACAGTCGAGCTCCTACGAGCAGTACTTC

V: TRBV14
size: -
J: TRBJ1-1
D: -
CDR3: CASSHGGTEAFF
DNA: TGTGCCAGCAGCCACGGGGGCACTGAAGCTTTCTTT

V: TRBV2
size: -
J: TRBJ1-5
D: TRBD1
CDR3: CASSEARQGGQPQHF
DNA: TGTGCCAGCAGTGAAGCGCGACAGGGGGGTCAGCCCCAGCATTTT

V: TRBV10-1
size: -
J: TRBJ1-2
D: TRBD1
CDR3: CANGTGGNYGYTF
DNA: TGCGCCAATGGGACAGGGGGAAACTATGGCTACACCTTC

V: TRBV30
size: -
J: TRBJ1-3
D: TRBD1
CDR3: CAWSVQGAAGNTIYF
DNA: TGTGCCTGGAGTGTCCAGGGGGCAGCAGGAAACACCATATATTTT

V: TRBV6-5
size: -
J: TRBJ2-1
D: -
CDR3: CASSYSSSLSYNEQFF
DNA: TGTGCCAGCAGTTACTCTAGCAGTCTCTCCTACAATGAGCAGTTCTTC

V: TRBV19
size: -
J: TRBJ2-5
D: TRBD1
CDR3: CASSIRTGETETQYF
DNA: TGTGCCAGTAGTATTAGGACAGGGGAAACAGAGACCCAGTACTTC

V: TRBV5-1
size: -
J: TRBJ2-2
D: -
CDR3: CASSWELGPTGELFF
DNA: TGCGCCAGCAGCTGGGAACTAGGACCCACCGGGGAGCTGTTTTTT

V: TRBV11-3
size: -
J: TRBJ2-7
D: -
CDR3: CASSDWVGGYEQYF
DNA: TGTGCCAGCAGCGACTGGGTCGGTGGATACGAGCAGTACTTC

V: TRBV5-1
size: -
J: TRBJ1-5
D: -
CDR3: CASSLAGYSNQPQHF
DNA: TGCGCCAGCAGCTTGGCGGGGTATAGCAATCAGCCCCAGCATTTT

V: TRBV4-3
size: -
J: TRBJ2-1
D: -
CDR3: CASSHGYSEQFF
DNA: TGCGCCAGCAGCCACGGATACAGTGAGCAGTTCTTC

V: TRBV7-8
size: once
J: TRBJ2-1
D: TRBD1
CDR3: CASSPQTGSEQFF
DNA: TGTGCCAGCAGCCCACAGACAGGGTCTGAGCAGTTCTTC

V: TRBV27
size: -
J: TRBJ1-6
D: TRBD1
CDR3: CASTTGVSSPLHF
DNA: TGTGCCAGTACGACAGGGGTCAGCTCACCCCTCCACTTT

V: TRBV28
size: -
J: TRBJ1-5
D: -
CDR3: CAVGYGNQPQHF
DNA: TGTGCCGTCGGGTATGGCAATCAGCCCCAGCATTTT

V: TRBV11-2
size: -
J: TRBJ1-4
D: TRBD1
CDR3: CASSSGQGVSRVGEKLFF
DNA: TGTGCCAGCAGCTCCGGACAGGGGGTTTCTAGAGTAGGCGAAAAACTGTTTTTT

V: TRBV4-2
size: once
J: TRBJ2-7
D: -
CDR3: CASSQDRGRYEQYF
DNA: TGTGCCAGCAGCCAAGACAGGGGAAGGTACGAGCAGTACTTC

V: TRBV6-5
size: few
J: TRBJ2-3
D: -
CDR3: CASSYSILGLPDTQYF
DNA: TGTGCCAGCAGTTACTCGATACTGGGCCTCCCAGATACGCAGTATTTT

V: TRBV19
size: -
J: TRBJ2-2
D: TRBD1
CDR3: CASRQQGATGELFF
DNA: TGTGCCAGTAGACAACAGGGGGCGACCGGGGAGCTGTTTTTT